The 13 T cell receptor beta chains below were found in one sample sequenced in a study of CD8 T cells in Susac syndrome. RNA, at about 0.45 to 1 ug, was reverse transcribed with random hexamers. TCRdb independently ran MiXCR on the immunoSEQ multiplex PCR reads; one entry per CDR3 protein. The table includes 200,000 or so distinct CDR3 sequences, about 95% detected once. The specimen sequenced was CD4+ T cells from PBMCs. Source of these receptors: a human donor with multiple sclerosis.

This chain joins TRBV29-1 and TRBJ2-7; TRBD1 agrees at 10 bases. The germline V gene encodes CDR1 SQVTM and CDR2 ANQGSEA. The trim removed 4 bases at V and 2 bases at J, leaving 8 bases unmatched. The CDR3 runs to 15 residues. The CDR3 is CSVGGQGPSAYEQYF. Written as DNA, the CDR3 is TGCAGCGTTGGGGGACAGGGGCCCTCGGCCTACGAGCAGTACTTC.

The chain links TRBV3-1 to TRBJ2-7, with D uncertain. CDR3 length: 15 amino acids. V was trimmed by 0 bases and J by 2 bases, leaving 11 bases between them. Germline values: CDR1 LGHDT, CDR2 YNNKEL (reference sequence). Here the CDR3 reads CASSQDQTRTYEQYF. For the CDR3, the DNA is TGTGCCAGCAGCCAAGATCAGACCAGGACCTACGAGCAGTACTTC.

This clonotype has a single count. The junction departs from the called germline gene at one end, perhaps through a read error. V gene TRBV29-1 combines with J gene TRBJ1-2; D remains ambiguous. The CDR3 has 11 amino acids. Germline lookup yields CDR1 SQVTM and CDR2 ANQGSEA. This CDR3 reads CSVGSNYGDTF. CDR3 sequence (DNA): TGCAGCGTTGGGAGTAACTATGGCGACACCTTC.

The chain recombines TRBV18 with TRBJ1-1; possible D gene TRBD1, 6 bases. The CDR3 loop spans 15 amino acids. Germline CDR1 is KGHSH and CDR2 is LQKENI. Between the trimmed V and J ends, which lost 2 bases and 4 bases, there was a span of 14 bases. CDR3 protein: CASSPSGQIGTEAFF. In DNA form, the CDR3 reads TGTGCCAGCTCACCAAGCGGACAGATCGGCACTGAAGCTTTCTTT.

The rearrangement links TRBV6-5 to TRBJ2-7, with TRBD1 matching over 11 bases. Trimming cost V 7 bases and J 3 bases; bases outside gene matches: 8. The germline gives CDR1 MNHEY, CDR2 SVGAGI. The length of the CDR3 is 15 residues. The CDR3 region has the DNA TGTGCCAGCAATAGAGGGACAGGGGGGAACTACGAGCAGTACTTC. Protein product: CASNRGTGGNYEQYF.

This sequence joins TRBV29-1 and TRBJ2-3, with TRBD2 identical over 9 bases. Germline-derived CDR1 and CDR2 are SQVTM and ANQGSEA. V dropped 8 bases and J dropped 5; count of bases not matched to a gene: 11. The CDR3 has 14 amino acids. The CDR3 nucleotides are TGCAGCACGGCGGCGGGAGGGCTGGGAGATACGCAGTATTTT. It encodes CSTAAGGLGDTQYF.

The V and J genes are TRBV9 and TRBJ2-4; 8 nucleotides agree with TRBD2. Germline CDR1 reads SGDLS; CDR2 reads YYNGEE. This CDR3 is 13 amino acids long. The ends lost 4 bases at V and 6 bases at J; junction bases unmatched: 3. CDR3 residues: CASSHSGINIQYF. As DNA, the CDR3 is TGTGCCAGCAGCCATAGCGGGATAAACATTCAGTACTTC.

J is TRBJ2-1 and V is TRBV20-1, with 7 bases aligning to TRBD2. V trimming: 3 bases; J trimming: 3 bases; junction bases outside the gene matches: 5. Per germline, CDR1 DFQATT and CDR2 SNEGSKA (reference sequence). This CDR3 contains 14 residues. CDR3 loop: CSARAGVIYNEQFF. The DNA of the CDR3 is TGCAGTGCTAGGGCGGGGGTTATCTACAATGAGCAGTTCTTC.

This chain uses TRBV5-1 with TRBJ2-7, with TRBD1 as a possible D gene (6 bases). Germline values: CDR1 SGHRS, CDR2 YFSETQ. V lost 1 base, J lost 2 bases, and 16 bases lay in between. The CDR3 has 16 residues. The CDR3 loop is CASSLIQGPQTYEQYF. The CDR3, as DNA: TGCGCCAGCAGCTTGATTCAGGGGCCCCAGACCTACGAGCAGTACTTC.

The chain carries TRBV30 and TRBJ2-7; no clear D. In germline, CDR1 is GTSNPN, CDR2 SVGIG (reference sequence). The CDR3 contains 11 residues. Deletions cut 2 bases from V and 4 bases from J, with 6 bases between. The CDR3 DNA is TGTGCCTGGAGTATCGCATACGAGCAGTACTTC. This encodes CAWSIAYEQYF.

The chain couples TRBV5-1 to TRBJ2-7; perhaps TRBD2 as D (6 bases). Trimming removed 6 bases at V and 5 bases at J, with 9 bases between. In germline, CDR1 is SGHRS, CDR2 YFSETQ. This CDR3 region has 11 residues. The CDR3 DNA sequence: TGCGCCAGCACCTGGGGGGACGAGCAGTACTTC. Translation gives CASTWGDEQYF.

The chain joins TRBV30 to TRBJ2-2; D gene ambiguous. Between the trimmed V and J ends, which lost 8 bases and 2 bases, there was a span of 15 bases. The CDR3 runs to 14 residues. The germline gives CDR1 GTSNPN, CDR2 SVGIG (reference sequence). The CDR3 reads CAARELTNTGELFF. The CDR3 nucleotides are TGTGCCGCAAGAGAACTAACAAACACCGGGGAGCTGTTTTTT. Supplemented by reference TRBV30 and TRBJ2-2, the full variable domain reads SQTIHQWPATLVQPVGSPLSLECTVEGTSNPNLYWYRQAAGRGLQLLFYSVGIGQISSEVPQNLSASRPQDRQFILSSKKLLLSDSGFYLCAARELTNTGELFFGEGSRLTVL.

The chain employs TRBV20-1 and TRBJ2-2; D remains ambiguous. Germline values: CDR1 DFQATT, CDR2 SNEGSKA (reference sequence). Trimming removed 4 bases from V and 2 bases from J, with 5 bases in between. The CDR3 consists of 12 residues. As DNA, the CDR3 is TGCAGTGCTATAGCTAACACCGGGGAGCTGTTTTTT. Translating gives CSAIANTGELFF.